This T cell receptor (beta chain) is drawn from a study of OX40 agonist ivuxolimab in advanced cancers. The CDR3 is made up of 13 amino acids. Trimming took 2 bases from V and 9 from J, leaving 11 bases between them. Germline V gives CDR1 LGHNA, CDR2 YNFKEQ. For this clone: Its antigen is as yet unknown.

The protocol was immunoSEQ multiplex PCR, while the TCRdb copy is restricted to in-frame clones and leaves out a portion. The sample includes approximately 28,000 clones, about 87% seen only once; the top ten take roughly a fifth. Broader study findings: Low normalized T-cell clonal expansion was additionally recorded for some nonresponders. Doses of 0.1 to 3.0 mg/kg were accompanied by clonal expansion of CD4+ and CD8+ blood T cells by week 6.

Sequences were derived from CD4+ or CD8+ T cells sorted from blood, sampled in a trial of the OX40 agonist ivuxolimab. J is TRBJ2-1 and V is TRBV4-2, with D tentatively TRBD1 or TRBD2 (5 bases each). This clonotype was obtained from an adult with an advanced solid tumor such as melanoma, head and neck, liver or kidney cancer. CDR3 residues: CASSQRGQGEQFF. CDR3 coding DNA: TGTGCCAGCAGCCAACGGGGCCAGGGTGAGCAGTTCTTC.